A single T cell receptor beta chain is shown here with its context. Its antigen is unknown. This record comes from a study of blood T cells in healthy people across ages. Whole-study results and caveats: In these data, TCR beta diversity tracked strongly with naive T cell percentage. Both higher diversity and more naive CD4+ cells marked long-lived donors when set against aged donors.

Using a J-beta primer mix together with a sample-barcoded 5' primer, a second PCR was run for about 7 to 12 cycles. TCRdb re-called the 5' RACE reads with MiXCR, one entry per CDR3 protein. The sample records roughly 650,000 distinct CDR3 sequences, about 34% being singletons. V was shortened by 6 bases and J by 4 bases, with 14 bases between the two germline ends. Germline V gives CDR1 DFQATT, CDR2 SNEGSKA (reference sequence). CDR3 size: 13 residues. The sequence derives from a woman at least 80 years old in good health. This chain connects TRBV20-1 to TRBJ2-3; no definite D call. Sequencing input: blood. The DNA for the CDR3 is TGCAGTGCGGAGTTGCCTGGCTCAGATACGCAGTATTTT. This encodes CSAELPGSDTQYF.